This T cell receptor beta chain comes out of a study of cytomegalovirus exposure and HLA in healthy donors. Germline V lookup: CDR1 MNHEY, CDR2 SVGAGI. The CDR3 has 15 amino acids. Trimming cost V 5 bases and J 4 bases; bases outside gene matches: 10. Vbeta (60) and Jbeta (13) primers were used in the PCR. Per the authors' pipeline: Approximately 12 million of the 75 million to 95 million unique TCR beta chains counted in a later analysis were shared. Assay: immunoSEQ multiplex PCR; the TCRdb copy retains only in-frame clones and omits some. V and J calls plus clone size are reproduced from that table; the DNA served to infer D and trimming. The top ten clones hold about 3.5% of a sample with more than 100,000 clones, around 60% of them seen once.

Input material: PBMCs. The rearrangement uses TRBV6-5 and TRBJ1-2, with 7 positions matching TRBD1. The sequence was collected from a woman in her forties or fifties in good health and CMV-seronegative. The CDR3 DNA is TGTGCCAGCAGTGGCCGGGACAGTCCATTCTATGGCTACACCTTC. Protein product: CASSGRDSPFYGYTF.